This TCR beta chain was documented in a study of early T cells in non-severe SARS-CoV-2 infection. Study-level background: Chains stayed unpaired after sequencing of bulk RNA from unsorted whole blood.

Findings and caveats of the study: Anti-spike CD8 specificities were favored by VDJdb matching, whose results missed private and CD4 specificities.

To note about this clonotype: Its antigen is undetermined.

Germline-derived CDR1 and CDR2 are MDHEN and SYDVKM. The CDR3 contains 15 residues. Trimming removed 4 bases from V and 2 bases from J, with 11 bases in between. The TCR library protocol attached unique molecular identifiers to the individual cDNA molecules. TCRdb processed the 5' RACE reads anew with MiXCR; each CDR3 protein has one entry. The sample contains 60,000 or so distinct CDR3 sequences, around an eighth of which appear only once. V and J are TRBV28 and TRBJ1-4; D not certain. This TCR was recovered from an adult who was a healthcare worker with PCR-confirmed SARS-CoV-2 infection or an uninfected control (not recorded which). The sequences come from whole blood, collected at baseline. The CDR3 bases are TGTGCCAGCAGTTCTCCGGGGAGTACTAATGAAAAACTGTTTTTT. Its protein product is CASSSPGSTNEKLFF.